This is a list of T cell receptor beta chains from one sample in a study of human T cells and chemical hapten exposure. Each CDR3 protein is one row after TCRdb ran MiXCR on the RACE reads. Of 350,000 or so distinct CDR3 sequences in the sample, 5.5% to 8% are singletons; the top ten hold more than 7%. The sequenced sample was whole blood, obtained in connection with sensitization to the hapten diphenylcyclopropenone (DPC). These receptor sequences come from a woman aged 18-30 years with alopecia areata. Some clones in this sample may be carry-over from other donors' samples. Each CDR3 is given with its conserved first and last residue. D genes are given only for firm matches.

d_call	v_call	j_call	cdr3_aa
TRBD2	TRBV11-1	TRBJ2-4	CASSLGGSGEQNIQYF
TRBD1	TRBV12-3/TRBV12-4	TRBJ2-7	CASSPGQGRTYEQYF
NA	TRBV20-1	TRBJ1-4	CSAINRAQGEKLFF
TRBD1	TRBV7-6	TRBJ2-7	CASSFQPRQDRGRYEQYF
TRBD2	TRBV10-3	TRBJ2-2	CATRREGTGELFF
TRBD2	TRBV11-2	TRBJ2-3	CASSPPRGGAGDTQYF
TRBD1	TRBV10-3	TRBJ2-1	CAISTGDEQFF
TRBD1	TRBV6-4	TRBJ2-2	CASSDSKQGEAGELFF
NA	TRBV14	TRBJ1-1	CASSHLPVERATNTEAFF
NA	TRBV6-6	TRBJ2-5	CASSYPGEEETQYF
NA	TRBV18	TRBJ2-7	CASSPPVYNRAYFEQYF
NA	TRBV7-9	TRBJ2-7	CASSDTGSSYEQYF
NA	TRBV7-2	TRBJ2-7	CASSLVGATSSYEQYF
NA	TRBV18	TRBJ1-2	CASSPNQQLYGYTF
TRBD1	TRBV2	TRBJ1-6	CAVHLGTAGSPLHF
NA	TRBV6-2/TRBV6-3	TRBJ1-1	CASSDWDGRTEAFF
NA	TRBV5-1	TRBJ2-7	CASTADEQYF
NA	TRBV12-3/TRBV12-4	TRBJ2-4	CASSDTDTKNIQYF
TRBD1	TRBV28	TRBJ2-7	CASSPGTVEVYEQYF
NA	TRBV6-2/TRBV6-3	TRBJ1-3	CASSHGSTTGNTIYF
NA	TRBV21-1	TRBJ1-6	CASSKEPVKGSPLHF
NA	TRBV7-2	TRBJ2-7	CASSLGPGRYEQYF
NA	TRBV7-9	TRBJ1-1	CASSLSGQLPTEAFF
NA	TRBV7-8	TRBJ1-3	CASSRSGVSTGNTIYF
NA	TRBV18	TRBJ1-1	CASSPPSRVNTEAFF
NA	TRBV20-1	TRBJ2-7	CSARRRQDTYEQYF
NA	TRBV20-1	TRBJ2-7	CSAAISGVGEQYF
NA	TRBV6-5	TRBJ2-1	CASSFLDRNNEQFF
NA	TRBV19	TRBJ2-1	CASSIDLWTATYNEQFF
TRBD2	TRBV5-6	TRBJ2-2	CASSLGLAGGGTGELFF
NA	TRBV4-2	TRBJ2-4	CASSQGLAKNIQYF
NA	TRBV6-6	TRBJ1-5	CASKENLNQPQHF
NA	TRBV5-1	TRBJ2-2	CASRRTGNPGELFF
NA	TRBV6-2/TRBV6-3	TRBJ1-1	CASSYSARGEAFF
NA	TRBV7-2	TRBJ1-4	CASSPGNREKLFF
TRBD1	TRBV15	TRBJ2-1	CATSRVGGPSYNEQFF
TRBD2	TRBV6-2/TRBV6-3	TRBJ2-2	CASNEGGGLSTGELFF
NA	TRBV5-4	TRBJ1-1	CASSLVGTEAFF
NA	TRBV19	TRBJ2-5	CASSGDNYQETQYF
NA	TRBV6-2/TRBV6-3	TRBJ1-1	CASSYPSTEAFF
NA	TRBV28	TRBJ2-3	CASSLISDTQYF
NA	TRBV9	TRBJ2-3	CASSVALTGTDTQYF
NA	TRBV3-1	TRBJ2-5	CASSQRDDSYQETQYF
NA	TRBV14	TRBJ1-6	CASSQDSRHRARNSPLHF
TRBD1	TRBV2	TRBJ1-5	CASSADREYQPQHF
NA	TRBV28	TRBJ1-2	CASSWEGYGYTF
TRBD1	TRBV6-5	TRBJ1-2	CASSYDRGAYGYTF
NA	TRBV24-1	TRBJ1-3	CATSDNSGNTIYF
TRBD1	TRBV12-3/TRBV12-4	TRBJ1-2	CASSLGQGIDYTF
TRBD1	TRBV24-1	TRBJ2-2	CATSGQVNTGELFF
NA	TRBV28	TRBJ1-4	CASSLDQVLNQLFF
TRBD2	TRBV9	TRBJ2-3	CASSPLSGGATDTQYF
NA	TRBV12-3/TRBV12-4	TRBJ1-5	CASSLAGAQPQHF
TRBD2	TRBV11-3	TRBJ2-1	CASSLKTSGYNEQFF